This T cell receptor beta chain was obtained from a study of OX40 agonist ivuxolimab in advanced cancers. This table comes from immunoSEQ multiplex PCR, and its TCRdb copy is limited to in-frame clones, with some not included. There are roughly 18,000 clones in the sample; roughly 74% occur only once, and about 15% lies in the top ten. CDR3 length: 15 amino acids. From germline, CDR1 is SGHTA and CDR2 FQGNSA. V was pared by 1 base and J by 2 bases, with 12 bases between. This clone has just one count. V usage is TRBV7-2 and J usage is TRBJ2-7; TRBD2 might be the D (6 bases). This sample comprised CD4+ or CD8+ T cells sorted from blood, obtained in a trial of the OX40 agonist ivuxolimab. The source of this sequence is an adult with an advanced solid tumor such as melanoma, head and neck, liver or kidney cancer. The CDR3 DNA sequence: TGTGCCAGCAGCTTAGTTGGCGGACTAACCTACGAGCAGTACTTC. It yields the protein CASSLVGGLTYEQYF. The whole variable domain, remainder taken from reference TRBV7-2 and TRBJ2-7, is GAGVSQSPSNKVTEKGKDVELRCDPISGHTALYWYRQSLGQGLEFLIYFQGNSAPDKSGLPSDRFSAERTGGSVSTLTIQRTQQEDSAVYLCASSLVGGLTYEQYFGPGTRLTVT.